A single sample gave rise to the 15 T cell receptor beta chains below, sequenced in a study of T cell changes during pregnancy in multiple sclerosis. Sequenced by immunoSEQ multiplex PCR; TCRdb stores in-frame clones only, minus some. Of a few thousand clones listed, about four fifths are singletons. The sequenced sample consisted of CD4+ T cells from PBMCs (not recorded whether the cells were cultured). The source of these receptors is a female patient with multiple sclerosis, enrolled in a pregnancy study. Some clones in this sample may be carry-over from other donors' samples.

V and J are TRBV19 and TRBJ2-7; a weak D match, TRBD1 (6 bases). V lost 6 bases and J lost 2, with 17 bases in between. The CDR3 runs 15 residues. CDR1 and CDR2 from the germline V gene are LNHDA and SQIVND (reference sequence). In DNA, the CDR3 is TGTGCCAGTAGCGTCATATGGACAGCCGCCTACGAGCAGTACTTC. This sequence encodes CASSVIWTAAYEQYF.

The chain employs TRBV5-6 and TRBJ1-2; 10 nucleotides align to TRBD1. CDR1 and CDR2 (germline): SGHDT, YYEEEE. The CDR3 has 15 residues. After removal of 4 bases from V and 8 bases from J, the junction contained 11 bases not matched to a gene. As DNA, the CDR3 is TGTGCCAGCAGCGAGACCGGGACAGGGGTTAAGGGCTACACCTTC. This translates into CASSETGTGVKGYTF.

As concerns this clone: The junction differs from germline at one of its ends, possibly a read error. The CDR3 reads CASSQIIGQPQHF. CDR3 DNA: TGCGCCAGCAGCCAAATTATCGGTCAGCCCCAGCATTTT. V gene TRBV5-4 combines with J gene TRBJ1-5, with D unresolved. Germline lookup yields CDR1 SGHNT and CDR2 YYREEE (reference sequence). The CDR3 covers 13 residues. The complete variable domain, with remaining parts taken from reference TRBV5-4 and TRBJ1-5, reads ETGVTQSPTHLIKTRGQQVTLRCSSQSGHNTVSWYQQALGQGPQFIFQYYREEENGRGNFPPRFSGLQFPNYSSELNVNALELDDSALYLCASSQIIGQPQHFGDGTRLSIL.

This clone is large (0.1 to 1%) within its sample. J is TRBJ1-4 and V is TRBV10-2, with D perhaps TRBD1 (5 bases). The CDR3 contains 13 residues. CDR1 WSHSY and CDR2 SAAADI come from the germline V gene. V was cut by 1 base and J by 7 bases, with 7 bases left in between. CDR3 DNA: TGCGCCAGCAGTGAGTTTCAGGGTGAAAAACTGTTTTTT. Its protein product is CASSEFQGEKLFF.

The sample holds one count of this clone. The CDR3 DNA is TGTGCCAGCAGCTCGGAGGGGGAGACCCAGTACTTC. Translation: CASSSEGETQYF. The chain recombines TRBV5-6 with TRBJ2-5, with D tentatively TRBD2 (6 bases). This CDR3 is 12 amino acids long. V was shortened by 3 bases and J by 5 bases, with 8 bases between the two germline ends. Per germline, CDR1 SGHDT and CDR2 YYEEEE.

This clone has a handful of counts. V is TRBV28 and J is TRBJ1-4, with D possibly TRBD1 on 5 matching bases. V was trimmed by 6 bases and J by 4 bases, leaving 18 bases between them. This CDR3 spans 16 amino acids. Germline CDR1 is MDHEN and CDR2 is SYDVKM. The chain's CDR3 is CASSPFQGTHNEKLFF. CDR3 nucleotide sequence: TGTGCCAGCAGCCCATTCCAGGGAACCCATAATGAAAAACTGTTTTTT.

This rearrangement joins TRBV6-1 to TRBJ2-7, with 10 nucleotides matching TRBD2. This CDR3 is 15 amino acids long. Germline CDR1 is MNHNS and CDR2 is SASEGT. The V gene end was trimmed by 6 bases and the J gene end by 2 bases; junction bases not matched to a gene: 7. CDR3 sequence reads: CASRTILAGPYEQYF. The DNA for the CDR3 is TGTGCCAGCAGGACCATACTAGCGGGGCCCTACGAGCAGTACTTC.

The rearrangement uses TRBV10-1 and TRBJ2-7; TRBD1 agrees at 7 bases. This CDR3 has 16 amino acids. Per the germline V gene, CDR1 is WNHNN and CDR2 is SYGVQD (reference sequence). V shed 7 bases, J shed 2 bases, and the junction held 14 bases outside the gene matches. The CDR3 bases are TGCGCCAGCACTCGAGCTGGGACAGCCCTAGCCTACGAGCAGTACTTC. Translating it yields CASTRAGTALAYEQYF.

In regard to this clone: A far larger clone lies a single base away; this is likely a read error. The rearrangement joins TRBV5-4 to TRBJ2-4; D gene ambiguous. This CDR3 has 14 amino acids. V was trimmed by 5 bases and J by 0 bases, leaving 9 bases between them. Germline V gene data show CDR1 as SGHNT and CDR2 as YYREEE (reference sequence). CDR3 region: CASSSNGAKNIQYF. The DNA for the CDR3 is TGTGCCAGCAGTTCTAACGGAGCCAAAAACATTCAGTACTTC.

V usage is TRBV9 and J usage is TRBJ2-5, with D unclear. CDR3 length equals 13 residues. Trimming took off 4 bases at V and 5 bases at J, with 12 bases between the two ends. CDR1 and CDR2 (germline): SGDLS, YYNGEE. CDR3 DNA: TGTGCCAGCAGCCCCCTGCCAGTGGAGACCCAGTACTTC. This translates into CASSPLPVETQYF.

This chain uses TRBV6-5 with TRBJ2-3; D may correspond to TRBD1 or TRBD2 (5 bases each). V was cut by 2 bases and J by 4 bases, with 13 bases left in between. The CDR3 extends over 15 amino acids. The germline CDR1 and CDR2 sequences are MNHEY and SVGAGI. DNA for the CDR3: TGTGCCAGCAGTTACGGGGGTTTGTTCGCAGATACGCAGTATTTT. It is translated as CASSYGGLFADTQYF.

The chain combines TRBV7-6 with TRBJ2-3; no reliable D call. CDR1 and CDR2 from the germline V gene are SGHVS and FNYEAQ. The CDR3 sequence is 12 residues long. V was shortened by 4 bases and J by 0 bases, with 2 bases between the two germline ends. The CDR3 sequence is CASSSSTDTQYF. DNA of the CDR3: TGTGCCAGCAGCTCTAGCACAGATACGCAGTATTTT.

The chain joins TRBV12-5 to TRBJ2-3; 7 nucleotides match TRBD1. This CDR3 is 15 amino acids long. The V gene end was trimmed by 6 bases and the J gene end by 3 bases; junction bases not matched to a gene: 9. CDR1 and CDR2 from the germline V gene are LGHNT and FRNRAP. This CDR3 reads CASGPGTASTDTQYF. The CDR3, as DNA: TGTGCTAGTGGCCCCGGGACAGCCTCTACAGATACGCAGTATTTT.

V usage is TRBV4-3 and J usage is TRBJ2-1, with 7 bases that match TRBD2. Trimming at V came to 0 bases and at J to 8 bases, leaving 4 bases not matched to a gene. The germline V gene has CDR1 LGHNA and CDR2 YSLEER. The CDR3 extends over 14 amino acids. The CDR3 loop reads CASSQDGGEDEQFF. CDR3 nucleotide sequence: TGCGCCAGCAGCCAAGATGGGGGGGAAGATGAGCAGTTCTTC.

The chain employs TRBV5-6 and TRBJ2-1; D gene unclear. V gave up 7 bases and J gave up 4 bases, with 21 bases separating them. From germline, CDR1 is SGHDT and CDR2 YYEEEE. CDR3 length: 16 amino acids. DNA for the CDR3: TGTGCCAGCCAACCTTCGGCAGGACGCGAGTACAATGAGCAGTTCTTC. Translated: CASQPSAGREYNEQFF.